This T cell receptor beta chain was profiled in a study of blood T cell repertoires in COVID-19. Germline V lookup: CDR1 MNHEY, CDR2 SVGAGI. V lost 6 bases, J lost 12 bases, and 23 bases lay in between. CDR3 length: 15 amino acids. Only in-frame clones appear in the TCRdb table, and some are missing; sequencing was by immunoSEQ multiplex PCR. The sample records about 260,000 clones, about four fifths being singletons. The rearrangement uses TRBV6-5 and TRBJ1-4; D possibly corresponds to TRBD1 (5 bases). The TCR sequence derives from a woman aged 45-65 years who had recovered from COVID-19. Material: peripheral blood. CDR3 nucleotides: TGTGCCAGCAGCGCCCTTGGGGCAGGGAGGGAGCAACTGTTTTTT. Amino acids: CASSALGAGREQLFF.